This is a list of T cell receptor beta chains from one sample in a study of blood T cell repertoires in COVID-19. This table comes from immunoSEQ multiplex PCR, and its TCRdb copy is limited to in-frame clones, with some not included. The sample includes some 460,000 clones, around 90% seen only once; the top ten take roughly 0.7%. The sample consisted of PBMCs or T cells enriched from blood (not recorded which). These receptors all stem from a woman younger than 30 who had recovered from COVID-19. CDR3s include the opening cysteine and the closing phenylalanine or tryptophan. The order of the fields is J gene, D gene, CDR3 length, clone size, V gene, CDR3 protein, CDR3 DNA. The D gene is left open where the match is weak. Where a row states a size, it is once, few, many or the class of an expanded clone; other rows omit it.

j_call: TRBJ1-5; d_call: TRBD1; cdr3_length: 16; clone_size: -; v_call: TRBV19; cdr3_aa: CASSIRTGDSNQPQHF; cdr3_nt: TGTGCCAGTAGTATCAGGACAGGGGATAGCAATCAGCCCCAGCATTTT
j_call: TRBJ2-3; d_call: -; cdr3_length: 13; clone_size: -; v_call: TRBV7-9; cdr3_aa: CASSYHTIDTQYF; cdr3_nt: TGTGCCAGCAGCTACCACACCATCGATACGCAGTATTTT
j_call: TRBJ1-2; d_call: -; cdr3_length: 10; clone_size: -; v_call: TRBV28; cdr3_aa: CASSRYGYTF; cdr3_nt: TGTGCCAGCAGTCGCTATGGCTACACCTTC
j_call: TRBJ1-2; d_call: -; cdr3_length: 14; clone_size: few; v_call: TRBV2; cdr3_aa: CASSGRAQGYGYTF; cdr3_nt: TGTGCCAGCAGTGGCAGGGCACAGGGCTATGGCTACACCTTC
j_call: TRBJ1-5; d_call: TRBD1; cdr3_length: 15; clone_size: -; v_call: TRBV2; cdr3_aa: CASSPDRVEGQPQHF; cdr3_nt: TGTGCCAGCAGTCCTGACAGGGTCGAAGGGCAGCCCCAGCATTTT
j_call: TRBJ2-7; d_call: -; cdr3_length: 14; clone_size: once; v_call: TRBV9; cdr3_aa: CASTRTGRGDEQYF; cdr3_nt: TGTGCCAGCACCCGTACGGGCAGGGGGGACGAGCAGTACTTC
j_call: TRBJ1-4; d_call: TRBD1; cdr3_length: 15; clone_size: few; v_call: TRBV2; cdr3_aa: CASRSLGQGNEKLFF; cdr3_nt: TGTGCCAGCCGAAGCTTGGGACAGGGTAACGAAAAACTGTTTTTT
j_call: TRBJ2-1; d_call: -; cdr3_length: 13; clone_size: -; v_call: TRBV2; cdr3_aa: CASTADRDNEQFF; cdr3_nt: TGTGCCAGCACCGCAGACAGAGACAATGAGCAGTTCTTC
j_call: TRBJ1-2; d_call: -; cdr3_length: 12; clone_size: -; v_call: TRBV30; cdr3_aa: CAWSGAGGDYTF; cdr3_nt: TGTGCCTGGAGCGGCGCGGGAGGAGATTACACCTTC
j_call: TRBJ2-1; d_call: -; cdr3_length: 14; clone_size: -; v_call: TRBV4-1; cdr3_aa: CASSQILGQTEQFF; cdr3_nt: TGCGCCAGCAGCCAAATACTTGGGCAGACTGAGCAGTTCTTC
j_call: TRBJ2-1; d_call: TRBD2; cdr3_length: 19; clone_size: -; v_call: TRBV15; cdr3_aa: CATSTLLGTSGAANNEQFF; cdr3_nt: TGTGCCACCAGTACTCTATTGGGGACTAGCGGGGCGGCCAACAATGAGCAGTTCTTC
j_call: TRBJ2-3; d_call: -; cdr3_length: 16; clone_size: -; v_call: TRBV5-8; cdr3_aa: CASSGGHYSQGDTQYF; cdr3_nt: TGTGCCAGCAGCGGCGGCCACTACTCACAGGGTGATACGCAGTATTTT
j_call: TRBJ1-2; d_call: TRBD1; cdr3_length: 15; clone_size: once; v_call: TRBV3-1/TRBV3-2; cdr3_aa: CASSQGGSRGRGYTF; cdr3_nt: TGTGCCAGCAGCCAAGGGGGCTCGAGGGGGCGAGGCTACACCTTC
j_call: TRBJ1-5; d_call: -; cdr3_length: 16; clone_size: -; v_call: TRBV12-2; cdr3_aa: CASRQLTEISNQPQHF; cdr3_nt: TGTGCAAGTCGCCAACTGACAGAGATTAGCAATCAGCCCCAGCATTTT
j_call: TRBJ1-1; d_call: -; cdr3_length: 13; clone_size: -; v_call: TRBV19; cdr3_aa: CASSPRTDHEAFF; cdr3_nt: TGTGCCAGTAGTCCGAGGACAGACCATGAAGCTTTCTTT
j_call: TRBJ1-6; d_call: -; cdr3_length: 15; clone_size: once; v_call: TRBV27; cdr3_aa: CASGGRDRSHSPLHF; cdr3_nt: TGTGCCAGCGGGGGGAGGGACCGAAGTCATTCACCCCTCCACTTT